Below are 27 T cell receptor beta chains sequenced from a single sample in a study of T cells in Graves' hyperthyroidism and ophthalmopathy. The investigators amplified TCR beta CDR3 regions from RNA transcripts. Initially, a first-round RT-PCR of the TCR CDR3 employed the HTBI primer set. TCRdb reprocessed the multiplex PCR reads via MiXCR and lists one record per CDR3 protein. The data show more than 550,000 distinct CDR3 sequences, with roughly a sixth seen just once and about 14% held by the top ten. The sample consisted of blood. These receptors were obtained from a man aged 45 to 65 with Graves' hyperthyroidism.

This clonotype was recorded at least ten times. CDR3 sequence (DNA): TGCAGTGCTAGGCAGGGCGACTATGGCTACACCTTC. Its translation is CSARQGDYGYTF. The chain combines TRBV20-1 with TRBJ1-2, with D possibly being TRBD1 (5 bases). Germline V gives CDR1 DFQATT, CDR2 SNEGSKA (reference sequence). The CDR3 loop spans 12 amino acids. The ends were cut back, 3 bases at V and 3 bases at J, with 8 bases in the middle.

The chain recombines TRBV7-9 with TRBJ2-1; the match to TRBD2 covers 13 bases. Germline CDR1 and CDR2: SEHNR and FQNEAQ (reference sequence). V lost 5 bases and J lost 8; bases outside the gene matches: 6. This CDR3 is 15 amino acids long. CDR3 DNA: TGTGCCAGCAGCCAAACTAGCGGGAGGGCGGATGAGCAGTTCTTC. It translates to CASSQTSGRADEQFF.

In this sample, this clonotype turned up a few times. CDR3 residues: CASSLRGTSGTYEQYF. In nucleotides, the CDR3 is TGTGCCAGCAGTTTAAGAGGGACTAGCGGAACCTACGAGCAGTACTTC. The chain employs TRBV27 and TRBJ2-7; TRBD2 agrees at 11 bases. CDR3 length equals 16 residues. V lost 2 bases, J lost 2 bases, and 5 bases stayed unmatched. Germline assignment: CDR1 MNHEY and CDR2 SMNVEV (reference sequence).

To note about this clonotype: Germline and junction disagree at one end, which may indicate a read error. The rearrangement uses TRBV5-1 and TRBJ2-1; no clear D. Germline V gene data show CDR1 as SGHRS and CDR2 as YFSETQ. CDR3 length equals 15 residues. For the CDR3, the DNA is TGCGCCAGCAGCTTGGAGCGCGGAACCTACAATGAGCAGTCCTTC. Its translation: CASSLERGTYNEQSF. Variable domain in full (rest from reference TRBV5-1 and TRBJ2-1): KAGVTQTPRYLIKTRGQQVTLSCSPISGHRSVSWYQQTPGQGLQFLFEYFSETQRNKGNFPGRFSGRQFSNSRSEMNVSTLELGDSALYLCASSLERGTYNEQSFGPGTRLTVL.

As to this clonotype: With a much larger clone just one base away, this may be a read error. The chain links TRBV2 to TRBJ1-4, with D perhaps TRBD1 (5 bases). Germline CDR1 reads SNHLY; CDR2 reads FYNNEI. The germline V and J ends were trimmed by 10 bases and 8 bases, with 20 bases remaining between them. There are 14 residues in the CDR3. The CDR3 DNA follows: TGTGCCACCAGCGCCGTGCAGGGTCACGAAAAACTGTTTTTT. The encoded protein is CATSAVQGHEKLFF.

In its sample, this clonotype was seen many times. The gene calls are TRBV12-3 or TRBV12-4 and TRBJ1-2, with 9 positions matching TRBD1. Trimming cost V 11 bases and J 5 bases; bases outside gene matches: 6. The CDR3 has 12 amino acids. CDR3 sequence (DNA): TGTGCCTGCGACAGGGGGAGGTATGGCTACACCTTC. As protein: CACDRGRYGYTF.

This clonotype showed up many times. The CDR3 DNA sequence: TGTGCCAGCAGAAAGGACAGTAATGGCAATCAGCCCCAGCATTTT. Translation gives CASRKDSNGNQPQHF. This chain connects TRBV28 to TRBJ1-5, with D perhaps TRBD1 (6 bases). Trimming pared 6 bases from V and 2 bases from J, leaving 14 bases between. Looked up from germline, CDR1 is MDHEN and CDR2 is SYDVKM. The CDR3 has 15 residues.

The table lists this clonotype with a few counts. The V and J genes are TRBV20-1 and TRBJ1-2; perhaps TRBD1 as D (5 bases). This CDR3 region has 12 residues. Between the trimmed V and J ends, which lost 7 bases and 4 bases, there was a span of 13 bases. Germline-derived CDR1 and CDR2 are DFQATT and SNEGSKA (reference sequence). In nucleotides, the CDR3 is TGCAGTGGCCTGACAGAACCCTATGGCTACACCTTC. It translates to CSGLTEPYGYTF.

This clonotype was seen repeatedly, ten times or more. The rearrangement links TRBV7-9 to TRBJ2-2; D not resolved. V was trimmed by 1 base and J by 3 bases, leaving 6 bases between them. The CDR3 has 14 residues. CDR1 and CDR2 from the germline V gene are SEHNR and FQNEAQ (reference sequence). CDR3 in amino acids: CASSLEVYTGELFF. CDR3 DNA sequence: TGTGCCAGCAGCTTAGAGGTGTACACCGGGGAGCTGTTTTTT.

The rearrangement joins TRBV9 to TRBJ1-5, with TRBD1 matching 7 bases. Germline assignment: CDR1 SGDLS and CDR2 YYNGEE. The CDR3 runs 20 residues. V lost 0 bases to trimming and J lost 4 bases; unmatched junction nucleotides: 19. The CDR3 spells CASSVVWTGVARRGNQPQHF. Here the CDR3 DNA reads TGTGCCAGCAGCGTAGTTTGGACGGGGGTTGCTCGCAGGGGGAATCAGCCCCAGCATTTT.

The chain has TRBV6-2 or TRBV6-3 and TRBJ1-2; D is uncertain. The germline CDR1 and CDR2 sequences are MNHEY and SVGEGT. V lost 2 bases, J lost 4 bases, and 5 bases lay in between. CDR3 length: 12 residues. The DNA for the CDR3 is TGTGCCAGCAGTTACATGTCCTATGGCTACACCTTC. Its translation: CASSYMSYGYTF.

There are many counts of this clonotype. The gene calls are TRBV2 and TRBJ1-1; TRBD1 agrees at 8 bases. The CDR3 sequence is 14 residues long. Unmatched junction bases numbered 4, after V lost 2 bases and J lost 5 bases. Germline values: CDR1 SNHLY, CDR2 FYNNEI. CDR3 nucleotides: TGTGCCAGCAGTGAACAGGGGGCAGGGACTGAAGCTTTCTTT. Its translation: CASSEQGAGTEAFF.

Concerning this clonotype: This may come from a read error, since a much larger clone is one base off. The rearrangement joins TRBV6-2 or TRBV6-3 to TRBJ1-2, with 7 bases fitting TRBD1. Germline CDR1 MNHEY, CDR2 SVGEGT. The CDR3 spans 16 residues. CDR3 residues: CVSSPGQRFANYGYTF. DNA for the CDR3: TGTGTCAGCAGCCCGGGACAGCGATTTGCTAACTATGGCTACACCTTC.

Many counts were recorded for this clonotype. One end of the junction fails to match germline, which may point to a read error. This CDR3 is CATSTGPGEKLFF. CDR3 nucleotides: TGCGCCACCTCAACAGGGCCGGGAGAAAAACTGTTTTTT. The genes are TRBV6-9 and TRBJ1-4; D is perhaps TRBD1 (6 bases). This CDR3 contains 13 residues. Germline CDR1 reads MNHGY; CDR2 reads SVAAGI.

This clonotype was found a few times. The chain couples TRBV20-1 to TRBJ2-3, with 10 bases fitting TRBD2. Germline V gene data show CDR1 as DFQATT and CDR2 as SNEGSKA (reference sequence). Unmatched junction bases numbered 9, after V lost 8 bases and J lost 4 bases. The CDR3 has 14 residues. The CDR3 loop is CSHPSGSRSDTQYF. For the CDR3, the DNA is TGCAGTCACCCTAGCGGGAGTCGGTCAGATACGCAGTATTTT.

This clonotype came up many times. This chain uses TRBV10-3 with TRBJ2-3; perhaps TRBD2 as D (7 bases). V lost 8 bases to trimming and J lost 3 bases, with 24 bases between them. Germline V lookup: CDR1 ENHRY, CDR2 SYGVKD. This CDR3 has 17 amino acids. CDR3 sequence: CAIPAGALEGGTDTQYF. CDR3 in DNA: TGTGCCATCCCGGCGGGAGCCCTAGAAGGGGGTACAGATACGCAGTATTTT.

This clonotype was picked up a small number of times. This chain joins TRBV19 and TRBJ1-5; 8 nucleotides align to TRBD1. V dropped 7 bases and J dropped 2; count of bases not matched to a gene: 13. The germline CDR1 and CDR2 sequences are LNHDA and SQIVND (reference sequence). This CDR3 comprises 17 residues. Here the CDR3 reads CASKKRRQGPGNQPQHF. The CDR3 DNA sequence: TGTGCCAGTAAGAAACGGCGACAGGGGCCGGGCAATCAGCCCCAGCATTTT.

This clonotype was picked up many times. The chain is built from TRBV29-1 and TRBJ2-7; 8 positions match TRBD1. Germline V gene lookup returns CDR1 SQVTM and CDR2 ANQGSEA. The CDR3 length is 15 residues. The trim removed 1 base at V and 2 bases at J, leaving 7 bases unmatched. The CDR3 nucleotides are TGCAGCGTTGAAGGAGGACAGGGAATAACCTACGAGCAGTACTTC. Translating it yields CSVEGGQGITYEQYF.

This clonotype was observed a handful of times. This may arise from a read error, as a much more abundant clone is one base away. J is TRBJ2-1 and V is TRBV6-2 or TRBV6-3; no definite D call. The CDR3 is 13 amino acids. V was pared by 6 bases and J by 2 bases, with 8 bases between. The germline V gene encodes CDR1 MNHEY and CDR2 SVGEGT. The CDR3 spells CASSPDTYNEQFF. DNA for the CDR3: TGTGCCAGCAGCCCCGACACCTACAATGAGCAGTTCTTC.

This clonotype showed up many times. The chain has TRBV24-1 and TRBJ2-1, with 10 positions matching TRBD1. This CDR3 has 16 amino acids. The germline V gene has CDR1 KGHDR and CDR2 SFDVKD. The V gene end was trimmed by 3 bases and the J gene end by 5 bases; junction bases not matched to a gene: 6. Written as DNA, the CDR3 is TGTGCCACCAGTGATCCGGGACAGGGGCGAGACAATGAGCAGTTCTTC. This translates into CATSDPGQGRDNEQFF.

This clonotype was seen at least ten times. This chain joins TRBV6-2 or TRBV6-3 and TRBJ2-1; D might be TRBD2 (6 bases). V dropped 3 bases and J dropped 3 bases, with 9 bases sitting between them. CDR1 and CDR2 from the germline V gene are MNHEY and SVGEGT. The CDR3 is made up of 14 amino acids. CDR3: CASSYSGDYNEQFF. In nucleotides, the CDR3 is TGTGCCAGCAGTTATAGCGGAGACTACAATGAGCAGTTCTTC.

The chain has TRBV7-2 and TRBJ1-3; D remains ambiguous. In germline, CDR1 is SGHTA, CDR2 FQGNSA. This CDR3 is 13 amino acids long. V lost 3 bases to trimming and J lost 7 bases, with 10 bases between them. CDR3 amino acids: CASSFGSYNTIYF. CDR3 nucleotide sequence: TGTGCCAGCAGCTTTGGGTCCTATAACACCATATATTTT. Filled out from reference TRBV7-2 and TRBJ1-3, the complete variable domain reads GAGVSQSPSNKVTEKGKDVELRCDPISGHTALYWYRQSLGQGLEFLIYFQGNSAPDKSGLPSDRFSAERTGGSVSTLTIQRTQQEDSAVYLCASSFGSYNTIYFGEGSWLTVV.

This clonotype was seen ten or more times. In DNA, the CDR3 is TGTGCCAGCAGTATACAGGGGCCCCGGCGCACTGAAGCTTTCTTT. It yields the protein CASSIQGPRRTEAFF. V gene TRBV2 combines with J gene TRBJ1-1; 7 bases fit TRBD1. The CDR3 spans 15 residues. V trimming: 5 bases; J trimming: 4 bases; junction bases outside the gene matches: 10. In germline, CDR1 is SNHLY, CDR2 FYNNEI. Together with reference TRBV2 and TRBJ1-1, the CDR3 gives the full variable domain: EPEVTQTPSHQVTQMGQEVILRCVPISNHLYFYWYRQILGQKVEFLVSFYNNEISEKSEIFDDQFSVERPDGSNFTLKIRSTKLEDSAMYFCASSIQGPRRTEAFFGQGTRLTVV.

This clonotype has just a few counts. The J gene is TRBJ1-2, the V gene TRBV2; D not certain. This CDR3 comprises 14 residues. CDR1 and CDR2 (germline): SNHLY, FYNNEI. V was cut by 5 bases and J by 8 bases, with 18 bases left in between. The CDR3 nucleotides read TGTGCCAGCAGTAGTGTCCCGCGATCTATGGGCTACACCTTC. Amino acids: CASSSVPRSMGYTF. Combining the CDR3 with reference TRBV2 and TRBJ1-2 gives the whole variable domain EPEVTQTPSHQVTQMGQEVILRCVPISNHLYFYWYRQILGQKVEFLVSFYNNEISEKSEIFDDQFSVERPDGSNFTLKIRSTKLEDSAMYFCASSSVPRSMGYTFGSGTRLTVV.

This clonotype has at least ten counts. J is TRBJ2-6 and V is TRBV6-6, with 10 bases that match TRBD2. The J segment lost 4 bases and the V segment lost 2 bases, leaving 2 bases of the junction unmatched. The CDR3 length is 16 residues. Per germline, CDR1 MNHNY and CDR2 SVGAGI (reference sequence). The CDR3 region is CASSYGLAVGANVLTF. CDR3 bases: TGTGCCAGCAGTTACGGACTAGCGGTAGGGGCCAACGTCCTGACTTTC.

The rearrangement joins TRBV2 to TRBJ1-2, with 8 positions matching TRBD1. The CDR3 is 14 residues long. CDR1 is SNHLY, CDR2 FYNNEI, per germline. V was clipped by 2 bases and J by 9 bases; unmatched bases: 8. The CDR3: CASSESTGTGSYTF. The CDR3 DNA reads as TGTGCCAGCAGTGAATCGACAGGGACAGGTAGCTACACCTTC. The full variable domain, its missing parts supplied by reference TRBV2 and TRBJ1-2, is EPEVTQTPSHQVTQMGQEVILRCVPISNHLYFYWYRQILGQKVEFLVSFYNNEISEKSEIFDDQFSVERPDGSNFTLKIRSTKLEDSAMYFCASSESTGTGSYTFGSGTRLTVV.

The chain joins TRBV19 to TRBJ1-2; D is perhaps TRBD1 (5 bases). CDR1 is LNHDA, CDR2 SQIVND, per germline (reference sequence). The CDR3 runs 12 residues. Trimming stripped 3 bases from V and 6 bases from J, with 8 bases between. For the CDR3, the DNA is TGTGCCAGTAGTATGGAGGGACATGGCTACACCTTC. This sequence encodes CASSMEGHGYTF.